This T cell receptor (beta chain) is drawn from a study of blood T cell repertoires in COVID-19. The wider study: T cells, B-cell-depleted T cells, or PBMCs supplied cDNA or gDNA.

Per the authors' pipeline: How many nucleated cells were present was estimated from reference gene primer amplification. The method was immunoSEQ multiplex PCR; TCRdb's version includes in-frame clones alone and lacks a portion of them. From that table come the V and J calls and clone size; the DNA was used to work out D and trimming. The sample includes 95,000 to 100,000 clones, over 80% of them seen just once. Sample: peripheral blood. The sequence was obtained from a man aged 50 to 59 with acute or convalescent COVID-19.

The CDR3 region has the DNA TGTGCCAGCAGTTTCACTGGCTCCTACAATGAGCAGTTCTTC. Its protein is CASSFTGSYNEQFF. The chain combines TRBV27 with TRBJ2-1; no reliable D call. Germline loops: CDR1 MNHEY, CDR2 SMNVEV (reference sequence). Trimming stripped 3 bases from V and 0 bases from J, with 6 bases between. This CDR3 has 14 residues.